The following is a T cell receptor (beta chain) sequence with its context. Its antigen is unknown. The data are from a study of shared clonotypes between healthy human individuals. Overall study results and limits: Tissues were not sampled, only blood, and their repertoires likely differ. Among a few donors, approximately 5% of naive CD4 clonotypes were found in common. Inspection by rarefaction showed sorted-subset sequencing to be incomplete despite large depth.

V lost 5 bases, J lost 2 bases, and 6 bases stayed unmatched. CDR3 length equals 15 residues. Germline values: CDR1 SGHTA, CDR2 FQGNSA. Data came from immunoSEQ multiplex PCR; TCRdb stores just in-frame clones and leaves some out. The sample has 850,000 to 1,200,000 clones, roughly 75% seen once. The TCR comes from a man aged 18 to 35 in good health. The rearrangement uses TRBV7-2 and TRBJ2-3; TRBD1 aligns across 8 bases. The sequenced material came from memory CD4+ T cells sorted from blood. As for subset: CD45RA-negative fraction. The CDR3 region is CASSRQGAPTDTQYF. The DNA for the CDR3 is TGTGCCAGCAGCCGCCAGGGGGCCCCCACAGATACGCAGTATTTT.